The 28 T cell receptor beta chains below come from one sample, sequenced in a study of identical twins. MiXCR, run by TCRdb on the 5' RACE reads, gives a single entry per CDR3 protein. The profile shows roughly 480,000 distinct CDR3 sequences, 24% of them singletons. This same sample was also part of a study on T cells expressing NK-cell markers.

Source material: CD4+ T cells sorted from blood. These receptors were taken from a woman between 18 and 29 years old in good health.

This clonotype came up many times. The chain links TRBV4-2 to TRBJ2-3; D is uncertain. The CDR3 is 13 amino acids. Germline V gene sequence: CDR1 LGHNA, CDR2 YNFKEQ. Trimming shortened V by 0 bases and J by 4 bases, and 5 bases separated the two germline ends. The CDR3 region is CASSQEGADTQYF. The CDR3 coding sequence is TGTGCCAGCAGCCAAGAAGGCGCAGATACGCAGTATTTT.

The chain recombines TRBV20-1 with TRBJ2-3; 9 bases agree with TRBD2. CDR1 and CDR2 from the germline V gene are DFQATT and SNEGSKA (reference sequence). J lost 2 bases, V lost 3 bases, and 3 bases had no gene match. The CDR3 covers 14 residues. The CDR3 bases are TGCAGTGCTAGTCTAGCGGGGAACACAGATACGCAGTATTTT. Translated, it gives CSASLAGNTDTQYF.

The CDR3 coding sequence is TGCAGTGCGAGGACAGGGGGCAACAACAATGAGCAGTTCTTC. It specifies CSARTGGNNNEQFF. J is TRBJ2-1 and V is TRBV20-1, with 11 bases lining up with TRBD1. This CDR3 spans 14 amino acids. The junction had 6 bases not matched to a gene; V was cut back by 6 bases and J by 5 bases. Germline lookup yields CDR1 DFQATT and CDR2 SNEGSKA (reference sequence).

The rearrangement joins TRBV12-3 or TRBV12-4 to TRBJ2-2; D remains unclear. The CDR3 spans 11 residues. V was shortened by 4 bases and J by 8 bases, with 5 bases between the two germline ends. CDR3 sequence (DNA): TGTGCCAGCAGTTCCCTTGGGGAGCTGTTTTTT. This sequence encodes CASSSLGELFF.

The chain joins TRBV15 to TRBJ1-1, with D possibly matching TRBD1 (5 bases). V dropped 0 bases and J dropped 5 bases, with 10 bases sitting between them. The CDR3 length is 14 residues. Germline CDR1 and CDR2: LNHNV and YYDKDF (reference sequence). CDR3 protein: CATSRDRGPTEAFF. The CDR3 DNA sequence: TGTGCCACCAGCAGAGATCGGGGACCTACTGAAGCTTTCTTT.

This clonotype appeared a few times. V usage is TRBV28 and J usage is TRBJ2-4; TRBD1 or TRBD2 may be the D gene (5 bases each). Trimming left V 6 bases short and J 7 bases short, with 13 bases between. The germline V gene has CDR1 MDHEN and CDR2 SYDVKM. The CDR3 is made up of 13 amino acids. CDR3 in DNA: TGTGCCAGCAGCCCCACAGGCGGGAACATTCAGTACTTC. Translated, it gives CASSPTGGNIQYF.

This clonotype came up a few times. As DNA, the CDR3 is TGTGCCAGCAGCGACGGCACAGGGAGTTACGGAAACACCATATATTTT. Translation: CASSDGTGSYGNTIYF. The chain joins TRBV9 to TRBJ1-3; possible D gene TRBD1, 6 bases. Trimming took 3 bases from V and 4 from J, leaving 17 bases between them. The CDR3 totals 16 residues. The germline V gene has CDR1 SGDLS and CDR2 YYNGEE.

This clonotype has only a few counts. The chain recombines TRBV11-2 with TRBJ2-3; D unresolved. CDR3 size: 15 residues. The V gene lost 3 bases and the J gene lost 6 bases, with 16 bases spanning the gap. The germline gives CDR1 SGHAT, CDR2 FQNNGV. In DNA, the CDR3 is TGTGCCAGCAGCTTTCGGAACCCGTTCGTGGATACGCAGTATTTT. This encodes CASSFRNPFVDTQYF.

The chain has TRBV27 and TRBJ2-3; 8 bases agree with TRBD2. The germline CDR1 and CDR2 sequences are MNHEY and SMNVEV (reference sequence). The CDR3 has 18 residues. The V and J ends lost 1 base and 5 bases, in that order; junction bases with no gene match: 14. The CDR3 loop reads CASSLLGTSYVMGDTQYF. The DNA of the CDR3 is TGTGCCAGCAGTTTATTGGGGACTAGTTATGTCATGGGAGATACGCAGTATTTT.

The V and J genes are TRBV20-1 and TRBJ2-7; 7 nucleotides agree with TRBD1. The CDR3 length is 15 residues. The V gene's germline CDR1 is DFQATT and CDR2 SNEGSKA (reference sequence). With 2 bases clipped from V and 2 bases from J, the junction kept 9 bases outside the gene matches. CDR3 residues: CSARKPTGFPYEQYF. CDR3 coding DNA: TGCAGTGCTAGAAAACCGACAGGGTTCCCCTACGAGCAGTACTTC.

The chain links TRBV12-3 or TRBV12-4 to TRBJ2-7, with D perhaps TRBD1 (7 bases). This CDR3 comprises 15 residues. Trimming removed 6 bases at V and 5 bases at J, with 20 bases between. The CDR3 DNA follows: TGTGCCAGCAGCCGCAGACAGGGACTCGCGGACGAGCAGTACTTC. It codes for CASSRRQGLADEQYF.

This clonotype has just a few counts. V and J are TRBV12-3 or TRBV12-4 and TRBJ2-1; unclear D gene. There are 15 residues in the CDR3. V lost 6 bases and J lost 0, with 12 bases in between. CDR3 coding DNA: TGTGCCAGCAGGCCCTTTGCACTCTCCTACAATGAGCAGTTCTTC. The encoded protein is CASRPFALSYNEQFF.

This clonotype was detected only a few times. The chain has TRBV5-1 and TRBJ2-7; no firm D call. Germline V lookup: CDR1 SGHRS, CDR2 YFSETQ. Trimming removed 2 bases at V and 2 bases at J, with 11 bases between. CDR3 length equals 14 residues. CDR3 loop: CASSLGQIAYEQYF. CDR3 coding DNA: TGCGCCAGCAGCTTAGGCCAAATCGCCTACGAGCAGTACTTC. The full variable domain, in which reference TRBV5-1 and TRBJ2-7 provide the parts outside the CDR3, is KAGVTQTPRYLIKTRGQQVTLSCSPISGHRSVSWYQQTPGQGLQFLFEYFSETQRNKGNFPGRFSGRQFSNSRSEMNVSTLELGDSALYLCASSLGQIAYEQYFGPGTRLTVT.

The sample holds a few counts of this clonotype. The CDR3 protein is CASSAGTSSTDTQYF. CDR3 DNA sequence: TGTGCCAGCAGCGCCGGGACTTCCAGCACAGATACGCAGTATTTT. The chain joins TRBV11-3 to TRBJ2-3, with TRBD2 as a possible D gene (6 bases). The CDR3 consists of 15 residues. Trimming left V 5 bases short and J 0 bases short, with 12 bases between. From germline, CDR1 is SGHNT and CDR2 YENEEA.

The chain combines TRBV11-2 with TRBJ2-3; TRBD2 might be the D (5 bases). The CDR3 has 18 amino acids. V lost 7 bases and J 1 base, leaving 24 bases between the germline ends. Germline loops: CDR1 SGHAT, CDR2 FQNNGV. CDR3 residues: CASNRRAVALLGTDTQYF. The DNA for the CDR3 is TGTGCCAGCAACCGGCGGGCCGTGGCGCTTCTAGGCACAGATACGCAGTATTTT.

This clonotype turned up a few times. The genes are TRBV5-5 and TRBJ2-1; tentatively, D is TRBD2 (7 bases). Germline values: CDR1 SGHKS, CDR2 YYEKEE (reference sequence). The V end lost 4 bases, the J end lost 7 bases, and 21 bases lay between the germline ends. CDR3 length equals 16 residues. The DNA for the CDR3 is TGTGCCAGCAGCCCGTCTGAGGGGGGGGTACCTAATGAGCAGTTCTTC. Protein product: CASSPSEGGVPNEQFF.

The rearrangement joins TRBV11-2 to TRBJ2-1; 7 nucleotides match TRBD2. J lost 8 bases, V lost 3 bases, and 1 base had no gene match. Germline V lookup: CDR1 SGHAT, CDR2 FQNNGV. This CDR3 has 12 residues. The CDR3 loop reads CASSFGRDEQFF. CDR3 bases: TGTGCCAGCAGCTTTGGGAGGGATGAGCAGTTCTTC.

This clonotype was counted ten times or more. The genes are TRBV5-6 and TRBJ1-1; D is ambiguous. CDR1 is SGHDT, CDR2 YYEEEE, per germline. V was trimmed by 8 bases and J by 3 bases, leaving 11 bases between them. The CDR3 runs 12 residues. CDR3 coding DNA: TGTGCCAGTTCACTCAAGGACACTGAAGCTTTCTTT. Protein: CASSLKDTEAFF.

This clonotype was observed at least ten times. The V gene is TRBV12-3 or TRBV12-4, the J gene TRBJ2-1; possibly TRBD2 for D (6 bases). The CDR3 has 16 amino acids. The V gene lost 3 bases and the J gene lost 5 bases, with 17 bases spanning the gap. The CDR3, as DNA: TGTGCCAGCAGTTTGGCGGGGAACCGAAGGGACAATGAGCAGTTCTTC. It is translated as CASSLAGNRRDNEQFF.

A few counts support this clonotype. The rearrangement joins TRBV10-3 to TRBJ2-3, with 16 bases identical to TRBD2. V lost 8 bases and J lost 6; bases outside the gene matches: 2. Germline assignment: CDR1 ENHRY and CDR2 SYGVKD. The CDR3 sequence is 14 residues long. The CDR3 DNA is TGTGCCATCGGGACTAGCGGGAGGGCCGATACGCAGTATTTT. This sequence encodes CAIGTSGRADTQYF.

V gene TRBV27 combines with J gene TRBJ1-2, with a tentative D call TRBD1 (6 bases). Deletions cut 5 bases from V and 4 bases from J, with 17 bases between. The CDR3 length is 15 residues. From germline, CDR1 is MNHEY and CDR2 SMNVEV (reference sequence). DNA of the CDR3: TGTGCCAGCAGTCCACAGGGAGGGATCGGCTATGGCTACACCTTC. Its translation is CASSPQGGIGYGYTF.

The genes are TRBV4-1 and TRBJ1-2; D is perhaps TRBD1 (5 bases). V was cut by 4 bases and J by 8 bases, with 11 bases left in between. The germline V gene encodes CDR1 MGHRA and CDR2 YSYEKL. The CDR3 covers 12 residues. DNA of the CDR3: TGCGCCAGCAGCCCAGGGTGGGGCGGCTACACCTTC. It specifies CASSPGWGGYTF.

This clonotype occurred a few times. The CDR3 DNA is TGTGCCAGCAGTTCAACAGGGTGGGACACCGGGGAGCTGTTTTTT. Translation gives CASSSTGWDTGELFF. The chain combines TRBV12-3 or TRBV12-4 with TRBJ2-2; TRBD1 might be the D (6 bases). V was clipped by 4 bases and J by 3 bases, with 12 bases between them. This CDR3 has 15 amino acids.

The J gene is TRBJ1-6, the V gene TRBV6-5; no definite D call. The germline V gene has CDR1 MNHEY and CDR2 SVGAGI. The CDR3 runs to 13 residues. The V end lost 2 bases, the J end lost 4 bases, and 3 bases lay between the germline ends. The CDR3 protein is CASSYRYNSPLHF. The CDR3 DNA reads TGTGCCAGCAGTTACCGTTATAATTCACCCCTCCACTTT.

This clonotype was picked up a small number of times. This chain joins TRBV6-1 and TRBJ2-1; a weak D match, TRBD2 (7 bases). Trimming took off 3 bases at V and 12 bases at J, with 9 bases between the two ends. Germline V gives CDR1 MNHNS, CDR2 SASEGT. The CDR3 is 11 residues long. The CDR3 DNA reads as TGTGCCAGCAGTGAGGGAGGGGGGCAGTTCTTC. Its protein is CASSEGGGQFF.

Regarding this clonotype: Possible read error: a much larger clone is one base away. CDR3 in DNA: TGCGCCAGCAGTTGTACAGGGAGCGGAGATACGCAGTATTTT. Translating it yields CASSCTGSGDTQYF. The chain carries TRBV10-1 and TRBJ2-3; the D gene is possibly TRBD1 (6 bases). CDR3 length: 14 residues. V gave up 5 bases and J gave up 5 bases, with 14 bases separating them. Germline CDR1 and CDR2: WNHNN and SYGVQD (reference sequence).

This clonotype has only a few counts. The chain carries TRBV25-1 and TRBJ2-3; 9 bases match TRBD2. Germline V CDR1 and CDR2: MGHDK, SYGVNS. V gave up 4 bases and J gave up 10 bases; unmatched junction bases: 6. The CDR3 is made up of 13 amino acids. The CDR3 coding sequence is TGTGCCAGCAGTGGCTGGACTAGCGAGCCGCAGTATTTT. Amino acids: CASSGWTSEPQYF.

This clonotype occurred a few times. The J gene is TRBJ2-3, the V gene TRBV7-9; D not certain. Looked up from germline, CDR1 is SEHNR and CDR2 is FQNEAQ (reference sequence). The ends were cut back, 1 base at V and 7 bases at J, with 12 bases in the middle. The CDR3 extends over 14 amino acids. CDR3: CASSLVGHLNTQYF. The CDR3 bases are TGTGCCAGCAGCTTAGTCGGTCACCTCAATACGCAGTATTTT.